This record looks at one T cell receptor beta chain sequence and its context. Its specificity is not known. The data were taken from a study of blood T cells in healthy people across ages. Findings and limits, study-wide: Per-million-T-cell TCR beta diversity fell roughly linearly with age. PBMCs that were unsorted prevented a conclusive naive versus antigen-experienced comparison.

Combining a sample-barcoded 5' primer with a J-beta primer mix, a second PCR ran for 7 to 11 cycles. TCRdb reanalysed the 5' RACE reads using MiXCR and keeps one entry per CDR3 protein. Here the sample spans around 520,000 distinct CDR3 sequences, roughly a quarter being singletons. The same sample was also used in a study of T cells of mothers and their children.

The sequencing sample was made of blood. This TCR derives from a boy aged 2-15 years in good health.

The CDR3 is CSVDGGIQETQYF. The CDR3 region has the DNA TGCAGCGTTGACGGGGGGATCCAAGAGACCCAGTACTTC. The chain joins TRBV29-1 to TRBJ2-5; 7 bases match TRBD2. CDR1 is SQVTM and CDR2 is ANQGSEA in the germline V gene. The CDR3 runs 13 residues. V shed 3 bases and J 1 base; nucleotides not matched to a gene: 2.